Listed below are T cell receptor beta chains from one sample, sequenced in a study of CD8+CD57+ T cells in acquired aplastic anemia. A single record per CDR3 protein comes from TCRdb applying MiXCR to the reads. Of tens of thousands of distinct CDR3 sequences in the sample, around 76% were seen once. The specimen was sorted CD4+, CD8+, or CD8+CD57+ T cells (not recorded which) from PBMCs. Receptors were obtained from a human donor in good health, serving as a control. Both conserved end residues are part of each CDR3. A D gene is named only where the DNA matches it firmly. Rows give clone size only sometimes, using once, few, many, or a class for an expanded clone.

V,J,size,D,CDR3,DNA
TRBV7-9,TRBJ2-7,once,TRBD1,CASSVNRGEQYF,TGTGCCAGCAGCGTCAACAGGGGCGAGCAGTACTTC
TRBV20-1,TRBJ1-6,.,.,CSARDGTAPGSPLHF,TGCAGTGCTAGAGATGGAACAGCCCCCGGTTCACCCCTCCACTTT
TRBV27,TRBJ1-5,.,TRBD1,CASSLNRGLNQPQHF,TGTGCCAGCAGTCTTAACAGGGGCCTCAATCAGCCCCAGCATTTT
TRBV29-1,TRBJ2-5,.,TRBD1,CSVGTGGAYGETQYF,TGCAGCGTTGGGACAGGGGGCGCATACGGGGAGACCCAGTACTTC
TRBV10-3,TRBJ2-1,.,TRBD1,CAISAPRDRGGNEQFF,TGTGCCATCAGTGCGCCCCGGGACAGGGGCGGCAATGAGCAGTTCTTC
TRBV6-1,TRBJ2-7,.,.,CASEGGSYEQYF,TGTGCCAGCGAGGGTGGCAGCTACGAGCAGTACTTC
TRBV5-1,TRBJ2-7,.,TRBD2,CASSYELAGERYEQYF,TGCGCCAGCAGCTACGAACTAGCGGGGGAAAGATACGAGCAGTACTTC
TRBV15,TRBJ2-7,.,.,CATSRERRQGQYF,TGTGCCACCAGCAGAGAACGGCGGCAAGGGCAGTACTTC
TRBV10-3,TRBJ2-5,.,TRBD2,CAISDERGPQYF,TGTGCCATCAGTGACGAGCGGGGGCCCCAGTACTTC
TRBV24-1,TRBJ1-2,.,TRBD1,CATSDWDRGQGYTF,TGTGCCACCAGTGATTGGGACAGGGGGCAAGGCTACACCTTC
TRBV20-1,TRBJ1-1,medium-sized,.,CSAKIGDTEAFF,TGCAGTGCTAAGATAGGGGACACTGAAGCTTTCTTT
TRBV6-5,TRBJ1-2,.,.,CASSYTQGGYTF,TGTGCCAGCAGTTATACCCAGGGGGGCTACACCTTC
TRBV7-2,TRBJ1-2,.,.,CASSSDVINYGYTF,TGTGCCAGCAGCTCGGACGTAATTAACTATGGCTACACCTTC
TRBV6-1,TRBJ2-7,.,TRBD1,CASSAGPDRVGEQYF,TGTGCCAGCAGTGCAGGACCTGACAGGGTCGGCGAGCAGTACTTC
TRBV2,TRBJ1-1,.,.,CASSDQKNTEAFF,TGTGCCAGCAGTGATCAGAAGAACACTGAAGCTTTCTTT
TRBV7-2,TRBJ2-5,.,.,CASSPGYLQETQYF,TGTGCCAGCAGCCCAGGGTACCTTCAAGAGACCCAGTACTTC
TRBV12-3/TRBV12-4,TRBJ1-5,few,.,CASALRGGIDQPQHF,TGTGCCAGCGCCCTTCGGGGAGGGATCGATCAGCCCCAGCATTTT
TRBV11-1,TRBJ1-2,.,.,CASSSPNYGYTF,TGTGCCAGCAGCTCCCCTAATTATGGCTACACCTTC
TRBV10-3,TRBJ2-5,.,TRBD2,CAISGGGTLETQYF,TGTGCCATCAGTGGGGGGGGGACTCTAGAGACCCAGTACTTC
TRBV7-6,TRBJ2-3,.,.,CASSLEWRDTDTQYF,TGTGCCAGCAGCTTAGAGTGGCGGGACACAGATACGCAGTATTTT
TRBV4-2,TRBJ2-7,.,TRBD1,CASSLYRDRVITYEQYF,TGTGCCAGCAGCCTGTACCGGGACAGGGTTATCACCTACGAGCAGTACTTC
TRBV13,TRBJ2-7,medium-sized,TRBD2,CASSSVGGEEQYF,TGTGCCAGCAGCTCTGTGGGGGGGGAAGAGCAGTACTTC
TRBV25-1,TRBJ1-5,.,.,CASSELDGQPQHF,TGTGCCAGCAGTGAACTAGACGGTCAGCCCCAGCATTTT
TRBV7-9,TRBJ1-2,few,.,CASRPSYGYTF,TGTGCCAGCAGGCCTAGCTATGGCTACACCTTC
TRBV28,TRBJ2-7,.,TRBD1,CASSRTGGGYEQYF,TGTGCCAGCAGTCGGACAGGGGGAGGCTACGAGCAGTACTTC
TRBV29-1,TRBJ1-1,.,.,CSVSHPTDNTEAFF,TGCAGCGTCTCCCATCCGACAGATAACACTGAAGCTTTCTTT
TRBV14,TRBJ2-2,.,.,CASSQDPRGTGELFF,TGTGCCAGCAGCCAAGATCCTCGAGGGACCGGGGAGCTGTTTTTT
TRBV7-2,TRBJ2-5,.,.,CASSLVGRQETQYF,TGTGCCAGCAGCTTAGTTGGCCGACAAGAGACCCAGTACTTC
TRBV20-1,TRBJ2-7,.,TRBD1,CSAPRQGGEQYF,TGCAGTGCCCCGAGACAGGGTGGCGAGCAGTACTTC
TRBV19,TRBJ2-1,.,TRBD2,CASSRTSGGADEQFF,TGTGCCAGTAGCCGGACTAGCGGGGGGGCCGATGAGCAGTTCTTC
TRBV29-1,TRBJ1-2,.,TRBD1,CSVGGTDGYTF,TGCAGCGTTGGGGGGACAGATGGCTACACCTTC
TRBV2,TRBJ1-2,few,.,CASSDVGKSYTF,TGTGCCAGCAGTGATGTGGGAAAGAGCTACACCTTC
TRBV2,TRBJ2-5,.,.,CASRRTVAETQYF,TGTGCCAGCAGGAGGACAGTCGCGGAGACCCAGTACTTC
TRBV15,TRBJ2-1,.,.,CATSRDLRYEQFF,TGTGCCACCAGCAGAGACTTGCGGTATGAGCAGTTCTTC
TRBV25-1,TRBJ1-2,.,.,CASSQRGGVGYTF,TGTGCCAGCAGTCAAAGGGGGGGAGTTGGCTACACCTTC
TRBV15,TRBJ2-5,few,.,CATSRGLVQETQYF,TGTGCCACCAGCAGAGGACTCGTCCAAGAGACCCAGTACTTC
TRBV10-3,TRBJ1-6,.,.,CAPPRETDNSPLHF,TGTGCTCCACCCAGGGAGACAGATAATTCACCCCTCCACTTT
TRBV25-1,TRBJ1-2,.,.,CASSESPGDGYTF,TGTGCCAGCAGTGAATCGCCGGGGGATGGCTACACCTTC
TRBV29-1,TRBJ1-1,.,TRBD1,CSVNRGSGGAFF,TGCAGCGTCAACAGGGGTTCGGGGGGAGCTTTCTTT
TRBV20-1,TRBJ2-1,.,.,CSARINTGLGINEQFF,TGCAGTGCTAGGATTAATACGGGACTGGGGATCAATGAGCAGTTCTTC
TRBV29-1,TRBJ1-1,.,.,CSVGLGKAVYTEAFF,TGCAGCGTTGGTCTCGGGAAGGCAGTGTACACTGAAGCTTTCTTT
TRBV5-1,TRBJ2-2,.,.,CASSSRSGSNTGELFF,TGCGCCAGCAGCTCCCGGTCGGGGAGTAACACCGGGGAGCTGTTTTTT
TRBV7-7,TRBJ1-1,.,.,CASSSRPDTEAFF,TGTGCCAGCAGCTCAAGACCGGACACTGAAGCTTTCTTT
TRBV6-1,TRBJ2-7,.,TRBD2,CASSRPTSGGEREQYF,TGTGCCAGCAGCCGGCCCACTAGCGGGGGGGAGAGGGAGCAGTACTTC
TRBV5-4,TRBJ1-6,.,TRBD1,CASSWGQGSSYNSPLHF,TGTGCCAGCAGCTGGGGACAGGGGAGCTCCTATAATTCACCCCTCCACTTT
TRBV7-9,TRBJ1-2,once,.,CASSKGQNYGYTF,TGTGCCAGCAGCAAAGGACAGAACTATGGCTACACCTTC
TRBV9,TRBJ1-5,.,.,CASSVGLDFQPQHF,TGTGCCAGCAGCGTAGGGCTGGATTTTCAGCCCCAGCATTTT